This T cell receptor beta chain was retrieved from a study of blood T cell repertoires in COVID-19. Study-wide background: Researchers got acute and convalescent COVID-19 samples from the United States, Italy and Spain. In each case, the material was cDNA or gDNA derived from T cells, B-cell-depleted T cells, or PBMCs.

The length of the CDR3 is 15 residues. The V and J ends lost 1 base and 3 bases, in that order; junction bases with no gene match: 0. CDR1 is SEHNR, CDR2 FQNEAQ, per germline (reference sequence). As regards this clone: The same CDR3 arises from other DNA sequences in this sample as well.

How the authors handled the data: Estimation of nucleated cell counts was performed using reference gene primer amplification. TCRdb's copy holds only in-frame clones and misses some; the assay was immunoSEQ multiplex PCR. The DNA gave D and trimming, while V, J and clone size come from that table. The sample includes just over 200,000 clones, around 84% of them seen just once. The clonotype comes from a man older than 75 with acute or convalescent COVID-19. The sequenced material came from peripheral blood. The chain is built from TRBV7-9 and TRBJ2-3; TRBD2 agrees at 11 bases. The CDR3 spells CASSLGTSGTDTQYF. The CDR3 nucleotides are TGTGCCAGCAGCTTAGGGACTAGCGGGACAGATACGCAGTATTTT.